These T cell receptor beta chains were read from a single sample in a study of CD8 T cells in Susac syndrome. MiXCR, applied by TCRdb to the immunoSEQ multiplex PCR reads, yields one record per CDR3 protein. The sample comprises 200,000 to 300,000 distinct CDR3 sequences, almost 97% of which are singletons, and approximately 0.1% rests with the top ten. Input material: CD4+ T cells from PBMCs. Receptors originate from a human donor with Susac syndrome. CDR3s include the opening cysteine and the closing phenylalanine or tryptophan. D genes are given only for firm matches. Some rows have no size entry. The others give once, few or many, or a class for an expanded clone.

CDR3 DNA: TGTGCCACTCATGATGTGGGTTGGGGTTTGTACAATGAGCAGTTCTTC; CDR3 protein: CATHDVGWGLYNEQFF; J gene: TRBJ2-1; CDR3 length: 16; V gene: TRBV19; D gene: NA; clone size: NA
CDR3 DNA: TGTGCCAGTAGCTCCTACCGGGACAGTAGGTATTTT; CDR3 protein: CASSSYRDSRYF; J gene: TRBJ2-3; CDR3 length: 12; V gene: TRBV19; D gene: TRBD1; clone size: NA
CDR3 DNA: TGCGCCAGCACCTCGTTGGCGGCGAACACCGGGGAGCTGTTTTTT; CDR3 protein: CASTSLAANTGELFF; J gene: TRBJ2-2; CDR3 length: 15; V gene: TRBV5-1; D gene: NA; clone size: NA
CDR3 DNA: TGCAGCGTTGTTAGGACTGAAGCTTTCTTT; CDR3 protein: CSVVRTEAFF; J gene: TRBJ1-1; CDR3 length: 10; V gene: TRBV29-1; D gene: NA; clone size: NA
CDR3 DNA: TGCAGTGGGGGGACCTCCCGATCCAAAAACATTCAGTACTTC; CDR3 protein: CSGGTSRSKNIQYF; J gene: TRBJ2-4; CDR3 length: 14; V gene: TRBV20-1; D gene: NA; clone size: once
CDR3 DNA: TGTGCCAGCAGCTTCGTTGTGGGTCAGCCCCAGCATTTT; CDR3 protein: CASSFVVGQPQHF; J gene: TRBJ1-5; CDR3 length: 13; V gene: TRBV7-6; D gene: NA; clone size: NA
CDR3 DNA: TGCACCAGCAGCCAAGAGGCAGCAAAGATAAACTACGAGCAGTACTTC; CDR3 protein: CTSSQEAAKINYEQYF; J gene: TRBJ2-7; CDR3 length: 16; V gene: TRBV1; D gene: NA; clone size: NA
CDR3 DNA: TGCAGCGTTGGGCCAGGTGGAGAGACCCAGTACTTC; CDR3 protein: CSVGPGGETQYF; J gene: TRBJ2-5; CDR3 length: 12; V gene: TRBV29-1; D gene: NA; clone size: few
CDR3 DNA: TGCGCCAGCAGCCAAGAGAGGGCTAGCGGATCCTACGAGCAGTACTTC; CDR3 protein: CASSQERASGSYEQYF; J gene: TRBJ2-7; CDR3 length: 16; V gene: TRBV4-1; D gene: TRBD2; clone size: NA
CDR3 DNA: TGTGCCAGCAGCGCCCGGTTGACCGGGGAGCTGTTTTTT; CDR3 protein: CASSARLTGELFF; J gene: TRBJ2-2; CDR3 length: 13; V gene: TRBV9; D gene: NA; clone size: NA
CDR3 DNA: TGCAGTGCTGAACAGAGCTATGGCTACACCTTC; CDR3 protein: CSAEQSYGYTF; J gene: TRBJ1-2; CDR3 length: 11; V gene: TRBV20-1; D gene: NA; clone size: NA
CDR3 DNA: TGTGCCAGCAGCCAAGATCTTAGGGGGGCCATGGTTTTCTTT; CDR3 protein: CASSQDLRGAMVFF; J gene: TRBJ1-1; CDR3 length: 14; V gene: TRBV3-1; D gene: NA; clone size: NA
CDR3 DNA: TGCGCCAGCCGATTCACTGCAAACTCCTACGAGCAGTACTTC; CDR3 protein: CASRFTANSYEQYF; J gene: TRBJ2-7; CDR3 length: 14; V gene: TRBV5-1; D gene: NA; clone size: NA
CDR3 DNA: TGTGCCAGCAGCCAAGATTGGTCGCCCAGGGCCGGGGGCTACACCTTC; CDR3 protein: CASSQDWSPRAGGYTF; J gene: TRBJ1-2; CDR3 length: 16; V gene: TRBV14; D gene: NA; clone size: NA
CDR3 DNA: TGCAGTGCTCGGGACACGAGCTCCTACAATGAGCAGTTCTTC; CDR3 protein: CSARDTSSYNEQFF; J gene: TRBJ2-1; CDR3 length: 14; V gene: TRBV20-1; D gene: NA; clone size: few
CDR3 DNA: TGTGCCAGTCGCGGGACGAGTTACGAGCAGTACTTC; CDR3 protein: CASRGTSYEQYF; J gene: TRBJ2-7; CDR3 length: 12; V gene: TRBV6-5; D gene: NA; clone size: NA
CDR3 DNA: TGCAGCGTTGGGAGCCTCGGAGGGCTCGGGGAGCAGTACTTC; CDR3 protein: CSVGSLGGLGEQYF; J gene: TRBJ2-7; CDR3 length: 14; V gene: TRBV29-1; D gene: NA; clone size: NA
CDR3 DNA: TGCAGCGTTTCCTGGACAGGGTACTACGAGCAGTACTTC; CDR3 protein: CSVSWTGYYEQYF; J gene: TRBJ2-7; CDR3 length: 13; V gene: TRBV29-1; D gene: TRBD1; clone size: NA
CDR3 DNA: TGTGCCAGCAGTTTATCCAGGGCGGGCTATGGCTACACCTTC; CDR3 protein: CASSLSRAGYGYTF; J gene: TRBJ1-2; CDR3 length: 14; V gene: TRBV27; D gene: NA; clone size: NA
CDR3 DNA: TGCAGTGCTGCCCGTGGCGGGACTCTCTACGAGCAGTACTTC; CDR3 protein: CSAARGGTLYEQYF; J gene: TRBJ2-7; CDR3 length: 14; V gene: TRBV20-1; D gene: NA; clone size: once
CDR3 DNA: TGTGCCAGCAGCCAAGAGGTCCGGTCCTACGAGCAGTACTTC; CDR3 protein: CASSQEVRSYEQYF; J gene: TRBJ2-7; CDR3 length: 14; V gene: TRBV4-2; D gene: NA; clone size: NA